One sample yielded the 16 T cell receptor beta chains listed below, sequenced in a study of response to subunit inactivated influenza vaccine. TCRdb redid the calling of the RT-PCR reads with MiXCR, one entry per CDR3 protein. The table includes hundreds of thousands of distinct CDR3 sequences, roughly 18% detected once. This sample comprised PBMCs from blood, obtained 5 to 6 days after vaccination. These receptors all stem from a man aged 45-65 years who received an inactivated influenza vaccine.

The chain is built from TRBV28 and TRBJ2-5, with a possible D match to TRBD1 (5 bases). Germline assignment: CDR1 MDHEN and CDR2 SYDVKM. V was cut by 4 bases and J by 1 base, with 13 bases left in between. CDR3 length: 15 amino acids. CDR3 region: CASSSISGIQETQYF. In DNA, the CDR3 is TGTGCCAGCAGTTCAATCTCAGGGATCCAAGAGACCCAGTACTTC.

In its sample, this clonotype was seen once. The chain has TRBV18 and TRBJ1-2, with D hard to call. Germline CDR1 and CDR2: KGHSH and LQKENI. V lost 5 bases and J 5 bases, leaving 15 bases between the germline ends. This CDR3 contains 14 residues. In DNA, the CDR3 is TGTGCCAGCTCATCGGACGGCTACACTTATGGCTACACCTTC. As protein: CASSSDGYTYGYTF. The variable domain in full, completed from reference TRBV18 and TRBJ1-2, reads NAGVMQNPRHLVRRRGQEARLRCSPMKGHSHVYWYRQLPEEGLKFMVYLQKENIIDESGMPKERFSAEFPKEGPSILRIQQVVRGDSAAYFCASSSDGYTYGYTFGSGTRLTVV.

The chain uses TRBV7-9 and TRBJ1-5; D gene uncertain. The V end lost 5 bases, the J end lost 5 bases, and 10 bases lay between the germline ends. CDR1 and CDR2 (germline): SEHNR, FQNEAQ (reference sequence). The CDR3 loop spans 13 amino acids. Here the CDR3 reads CASSMQYDQPQHF. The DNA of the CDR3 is TGTGCCAGCAGCATGCAGTATGATCAGCCCCAGCATTTT.

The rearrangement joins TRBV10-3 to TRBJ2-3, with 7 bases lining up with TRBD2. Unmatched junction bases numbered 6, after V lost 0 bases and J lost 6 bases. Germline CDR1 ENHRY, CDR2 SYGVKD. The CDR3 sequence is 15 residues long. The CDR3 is CAISESKRGGDTQYF. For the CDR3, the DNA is TGTGCCATCAGTGAGTCGAAGCGGGGTGGGGATACGCAGTATTTT.

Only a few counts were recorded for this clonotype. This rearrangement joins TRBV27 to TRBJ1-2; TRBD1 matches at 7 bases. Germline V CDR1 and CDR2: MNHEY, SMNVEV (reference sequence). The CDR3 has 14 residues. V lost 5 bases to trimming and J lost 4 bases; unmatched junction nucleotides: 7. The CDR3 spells CASSTGTAFYGYTF. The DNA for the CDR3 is TGTGCCAGCAGTACGGGGACAGCGTTCTATGGCTACACCTTC.

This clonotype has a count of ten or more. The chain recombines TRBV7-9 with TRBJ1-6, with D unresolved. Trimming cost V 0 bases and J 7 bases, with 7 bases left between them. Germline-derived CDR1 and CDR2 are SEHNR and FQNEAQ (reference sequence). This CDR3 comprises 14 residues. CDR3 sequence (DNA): TGTGCCAGCAGCTTAGCTAGACCAAATTCACCCCTCCACTTT. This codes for CASSLARPNSPLHF.

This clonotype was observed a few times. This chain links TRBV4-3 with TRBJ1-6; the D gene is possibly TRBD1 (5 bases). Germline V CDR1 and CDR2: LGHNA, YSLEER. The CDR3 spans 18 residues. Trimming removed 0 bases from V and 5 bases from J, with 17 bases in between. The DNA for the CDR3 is TGCGCCAGCAGCCAAGATTCATTACTGCTACAGGATAATTCACCCCTCCACTTT. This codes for CASSQDSLLLQDNSPLHF.

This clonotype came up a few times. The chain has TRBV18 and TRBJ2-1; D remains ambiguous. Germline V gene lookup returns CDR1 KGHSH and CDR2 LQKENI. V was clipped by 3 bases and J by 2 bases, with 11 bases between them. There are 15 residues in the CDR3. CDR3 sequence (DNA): TGTGCCAGCTCACCGTCTCGAGTCGCCTACAATGAGCAGTTCTTC. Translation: CASSPSRVAYNEQFF.

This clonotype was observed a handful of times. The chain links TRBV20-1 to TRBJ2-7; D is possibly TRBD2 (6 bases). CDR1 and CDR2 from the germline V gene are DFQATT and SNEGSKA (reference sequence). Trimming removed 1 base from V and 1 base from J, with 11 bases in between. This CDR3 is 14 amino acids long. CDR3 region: CSARVPSVSYEQYF. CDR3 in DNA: TGCAGTGCTAGAGTTCCTAGCGTATCCTACGAGCAGTACTTC.

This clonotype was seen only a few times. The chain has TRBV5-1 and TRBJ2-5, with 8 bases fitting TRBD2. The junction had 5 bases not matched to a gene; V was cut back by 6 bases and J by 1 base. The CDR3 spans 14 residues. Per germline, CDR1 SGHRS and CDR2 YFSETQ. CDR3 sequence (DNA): TGCGCCAGCACGATCACTAGCGGCCAAGAGACCCAGTACTTC. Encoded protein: CASTITSGQETQYF. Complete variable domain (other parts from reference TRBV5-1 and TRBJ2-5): KAGVTQTPRYLIKTRGQQVTLSCSPISGHRSVSWYQQTPGQGLQFLFEYFSETQRNKGNFPGRFSGRQFSNSRSEMNVSTLELGDSALYLCASTITSGQETQYFGPGTRLLVL.

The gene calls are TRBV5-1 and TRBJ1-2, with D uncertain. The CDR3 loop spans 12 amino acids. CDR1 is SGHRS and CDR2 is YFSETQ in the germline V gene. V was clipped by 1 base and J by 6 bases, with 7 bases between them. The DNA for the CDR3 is TGCGCCAGCAGCTTGCGAAGTGATGGCTACACCTTC. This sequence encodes CASSLRSDGYTF.

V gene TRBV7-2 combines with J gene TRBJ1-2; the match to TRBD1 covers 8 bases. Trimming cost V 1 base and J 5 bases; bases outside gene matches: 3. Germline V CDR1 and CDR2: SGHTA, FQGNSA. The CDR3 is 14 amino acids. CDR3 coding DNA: TGTGCCAGCAGCTTAGGGGACAGGCCTTATGGCTACACCTTC. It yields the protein CASSLGDRPYGYTF.

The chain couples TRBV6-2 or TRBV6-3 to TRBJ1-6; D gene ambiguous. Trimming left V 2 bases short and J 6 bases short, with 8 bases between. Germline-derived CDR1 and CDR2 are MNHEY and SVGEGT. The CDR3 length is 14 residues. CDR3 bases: TGTGCCAGCAGTTACCGGAGCCTTAATTCACCCCTCCACTTT. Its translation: CASSYRSLNSPLHF.

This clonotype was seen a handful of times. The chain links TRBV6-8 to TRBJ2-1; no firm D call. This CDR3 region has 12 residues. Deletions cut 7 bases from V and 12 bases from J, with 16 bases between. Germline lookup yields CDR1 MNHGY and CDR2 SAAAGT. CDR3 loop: CASNRVTSGQFF. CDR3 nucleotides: TGTGCCAGCAACCGAGTCACCAGTGGGCAGTTCTTC.

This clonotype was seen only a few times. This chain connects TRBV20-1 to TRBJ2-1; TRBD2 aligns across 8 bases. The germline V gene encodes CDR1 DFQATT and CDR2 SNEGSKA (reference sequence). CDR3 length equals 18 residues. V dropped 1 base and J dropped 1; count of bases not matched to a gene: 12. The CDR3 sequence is CSARGSLTSAISYNEQFF. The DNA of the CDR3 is TGCAGTGCTAGAGGTAGTTTGACTAGCGCAATTTCCTACAATGAGCAGTTCTTC.

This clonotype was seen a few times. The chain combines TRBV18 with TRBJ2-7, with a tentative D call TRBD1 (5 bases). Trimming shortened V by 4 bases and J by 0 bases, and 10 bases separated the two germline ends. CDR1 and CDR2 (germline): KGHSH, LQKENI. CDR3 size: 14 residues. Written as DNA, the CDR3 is TGTGCCAGCTCACTCTCGGACACCTCCTACGAGCAGTACTTC. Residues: CASSLSDTSYEQYF.